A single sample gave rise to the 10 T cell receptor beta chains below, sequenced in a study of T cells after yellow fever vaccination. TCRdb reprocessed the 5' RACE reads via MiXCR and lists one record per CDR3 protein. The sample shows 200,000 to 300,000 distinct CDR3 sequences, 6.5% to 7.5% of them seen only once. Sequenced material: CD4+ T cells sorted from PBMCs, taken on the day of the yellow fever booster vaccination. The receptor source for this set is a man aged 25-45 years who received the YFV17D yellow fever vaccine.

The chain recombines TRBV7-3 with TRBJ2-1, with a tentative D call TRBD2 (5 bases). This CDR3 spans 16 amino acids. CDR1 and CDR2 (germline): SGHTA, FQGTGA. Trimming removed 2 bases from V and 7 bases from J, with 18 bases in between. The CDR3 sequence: CASSLSWSSDLNEQFF. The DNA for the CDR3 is TGTGCCAGCAGCTTATCATGGAGTAGCGACCTTAATGAGCAGTTCTTC. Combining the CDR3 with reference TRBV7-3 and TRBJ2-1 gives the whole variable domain GAGVSQTPSNKVTEKGKYVELRCDPISGHTALYWYRQSLGQGPEFLIYFQGTGAADDSGLPNDRFFAVRPEGSVSTLKIQRTERGDSAVYLCASSLSWSSDLNEQFFGPGTRLTVL.

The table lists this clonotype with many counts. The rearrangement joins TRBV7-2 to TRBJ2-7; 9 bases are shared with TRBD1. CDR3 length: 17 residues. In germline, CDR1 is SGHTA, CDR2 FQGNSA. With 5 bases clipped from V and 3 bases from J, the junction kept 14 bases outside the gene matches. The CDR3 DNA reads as TGTGCCAGCAGCCCGGGACAGGGAGGACTACCTGGCTACGAGCAGTACTTC. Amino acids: CASSPGQGGLPGYEQYF. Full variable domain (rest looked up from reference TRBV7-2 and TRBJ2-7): GAGVSQSPSNKVTEKGKDVELRCDPISGHTALYWYRQSLGQGLEFLIYFQGNSAPDKSGLPSDRFSAERTGGSVSTLTIQRTQQEDSAVYLCASSPGQGGLPGYEQYFGPGTRLTVT.

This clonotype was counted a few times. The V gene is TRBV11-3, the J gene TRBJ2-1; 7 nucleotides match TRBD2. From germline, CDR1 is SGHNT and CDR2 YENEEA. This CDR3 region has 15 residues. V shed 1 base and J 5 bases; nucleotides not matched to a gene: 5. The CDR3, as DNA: TGTGCCAGCAGCTTAGGCCGGGGAGGGAACAATGAGCAGTTCTTC. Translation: CASSLGRGGNNEQFF.

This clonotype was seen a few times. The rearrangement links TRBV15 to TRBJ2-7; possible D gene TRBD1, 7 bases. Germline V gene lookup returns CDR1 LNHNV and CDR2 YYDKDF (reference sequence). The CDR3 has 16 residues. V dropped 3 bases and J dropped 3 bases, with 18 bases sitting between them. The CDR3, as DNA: TGTGCCACCAGCAGTCCCCTCTCAGGGGGGATCTACGAGCAGTACTTC. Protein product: CATSSPLSGGIYEQYF.

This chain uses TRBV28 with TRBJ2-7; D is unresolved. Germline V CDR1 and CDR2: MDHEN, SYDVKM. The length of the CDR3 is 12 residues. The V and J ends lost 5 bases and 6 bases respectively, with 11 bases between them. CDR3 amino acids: CASSPYAAEQYF. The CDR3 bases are TGTGCCAGCAGTCCGTATGCGGCCGAGCAGTACTTC. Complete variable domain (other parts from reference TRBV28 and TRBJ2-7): DVKVTQSSRYLVKRTGEKVFLECVQDMDHENMFWYRQDPGLGLRLIYFSYDVKMKEKGDIPEGYSVSREKKERFSLILESASTNQTSMYLCASSPYAAEQYFGPGTRLTVT.

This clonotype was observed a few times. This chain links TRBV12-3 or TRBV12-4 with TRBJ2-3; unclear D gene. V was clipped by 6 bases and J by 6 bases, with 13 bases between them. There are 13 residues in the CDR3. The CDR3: CASRYREGDTQYF. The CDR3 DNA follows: TGTGCCAGCAGATACAGAGAAGGGGATACGCAGTATTTT.

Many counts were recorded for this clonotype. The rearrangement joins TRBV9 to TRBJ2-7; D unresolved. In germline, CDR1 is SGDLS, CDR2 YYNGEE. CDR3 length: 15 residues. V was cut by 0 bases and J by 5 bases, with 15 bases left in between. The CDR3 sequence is CASSVAPLTSDEQYF. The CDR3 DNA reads TGTGCCAGCAGCGTAGCTCCCCTCACCAGTGACGAGCAGTACTTC.

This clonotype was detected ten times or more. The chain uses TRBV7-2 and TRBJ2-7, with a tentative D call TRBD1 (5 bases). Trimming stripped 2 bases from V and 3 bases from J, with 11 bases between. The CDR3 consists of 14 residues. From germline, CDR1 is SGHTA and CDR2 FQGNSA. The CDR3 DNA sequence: TGTGCCAGCAGCTTATTTCAGGGCGGCTACGAGCAGTACTTC. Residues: CASSLFQGGYEQYF.

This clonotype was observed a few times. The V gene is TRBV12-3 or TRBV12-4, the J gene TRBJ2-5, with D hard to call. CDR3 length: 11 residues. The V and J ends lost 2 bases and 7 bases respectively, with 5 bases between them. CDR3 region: CASSLTPTQYF. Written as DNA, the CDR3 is TGTGCCAGCAGTTTAACCCCGACCCAGTACTTC.

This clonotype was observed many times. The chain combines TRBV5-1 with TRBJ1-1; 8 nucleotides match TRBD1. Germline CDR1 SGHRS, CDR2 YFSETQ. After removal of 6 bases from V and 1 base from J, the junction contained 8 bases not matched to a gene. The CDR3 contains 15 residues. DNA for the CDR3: TGCGCCAGCAACCCCCAGGGGGCAGGGAACACTGAAGCTTTCTTT. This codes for CASNPQGAGNTEAFF.